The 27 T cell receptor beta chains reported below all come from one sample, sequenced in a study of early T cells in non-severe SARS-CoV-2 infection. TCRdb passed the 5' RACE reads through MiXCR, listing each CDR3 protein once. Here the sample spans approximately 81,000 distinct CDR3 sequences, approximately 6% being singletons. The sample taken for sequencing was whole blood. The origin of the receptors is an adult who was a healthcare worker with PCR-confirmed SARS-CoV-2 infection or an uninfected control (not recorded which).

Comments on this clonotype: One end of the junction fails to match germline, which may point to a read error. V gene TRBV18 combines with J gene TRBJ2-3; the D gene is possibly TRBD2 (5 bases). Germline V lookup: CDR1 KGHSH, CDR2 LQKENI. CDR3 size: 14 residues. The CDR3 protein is CASSPRRVTDSQYF. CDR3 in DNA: TGTGCCAGCTCACCCAGGCGGGTCACAGATTCGCAGTATTTT.

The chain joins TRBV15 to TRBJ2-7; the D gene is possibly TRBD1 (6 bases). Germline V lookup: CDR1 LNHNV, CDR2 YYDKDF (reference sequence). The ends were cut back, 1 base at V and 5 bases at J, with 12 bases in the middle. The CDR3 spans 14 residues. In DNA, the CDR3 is TGTGCCACCAGCAGAGCAAAACAGGGAAACGAGCAGTACTTC. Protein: CATSRAKQGNEQYF.

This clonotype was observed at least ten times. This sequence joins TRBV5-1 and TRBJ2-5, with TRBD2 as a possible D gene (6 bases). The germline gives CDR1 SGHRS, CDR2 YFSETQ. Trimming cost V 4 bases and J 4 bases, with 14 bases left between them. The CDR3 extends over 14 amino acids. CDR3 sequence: CASSAGTPGETQYF. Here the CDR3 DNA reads TGCGCCAGCAGCGCGGGGACGCCAGGAGAGACCCAGTACTTC. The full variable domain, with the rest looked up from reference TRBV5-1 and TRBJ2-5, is KAGVTQTPRYLIKTRGQQVTLSCSPISGHRSVSWYQQTPGQGLQFLFEYFSETQRNKGNFPGRFSGRQFSNSRSEMNVSTLELGDSALYLCASSAGTPGETQYFGPGTRLLVL.

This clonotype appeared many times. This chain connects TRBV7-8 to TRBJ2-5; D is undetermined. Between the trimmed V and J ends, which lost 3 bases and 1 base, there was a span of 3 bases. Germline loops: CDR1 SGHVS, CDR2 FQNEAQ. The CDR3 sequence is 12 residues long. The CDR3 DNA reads TGTGCCAGCAGCTTTGCCCAAGAGACCCAGTACTTC. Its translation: CASSFAQETQYF.

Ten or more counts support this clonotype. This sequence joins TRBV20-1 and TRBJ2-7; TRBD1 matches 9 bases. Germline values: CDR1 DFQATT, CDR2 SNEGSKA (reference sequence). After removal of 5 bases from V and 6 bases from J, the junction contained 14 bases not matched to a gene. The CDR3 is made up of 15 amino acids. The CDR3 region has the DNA TGCAGTGCTGACCTCGGACAGGGGAAAGGGAGCGAGCAGTACTTC. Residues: CSADLGQGKGSEQYF.

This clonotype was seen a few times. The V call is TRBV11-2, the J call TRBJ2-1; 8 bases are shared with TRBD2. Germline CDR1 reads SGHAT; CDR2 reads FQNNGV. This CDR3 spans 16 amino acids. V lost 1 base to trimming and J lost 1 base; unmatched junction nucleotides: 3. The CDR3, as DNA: TGTGCCAGCAGCTTAGTTGGACTAGCTTCCTACAATGAGCAGTTCTTC. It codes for CASSLVGLASYNEQFF.

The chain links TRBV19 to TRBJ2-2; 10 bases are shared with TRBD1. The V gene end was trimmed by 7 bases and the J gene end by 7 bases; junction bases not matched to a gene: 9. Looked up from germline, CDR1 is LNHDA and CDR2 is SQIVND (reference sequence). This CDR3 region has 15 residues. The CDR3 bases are TGTGCCAGTACAGTGACAGGGGGCTGGGGCGGGGAGCTGTTTTTT. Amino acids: CASTVTGGWGGELFF.

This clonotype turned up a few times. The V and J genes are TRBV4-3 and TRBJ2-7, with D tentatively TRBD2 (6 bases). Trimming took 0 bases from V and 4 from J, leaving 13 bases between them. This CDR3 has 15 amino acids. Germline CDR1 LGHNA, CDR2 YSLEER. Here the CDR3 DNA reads TGCGCCAGCAGCCAAGATGGTAGCGGAATTTACGAGCAGTACTTC. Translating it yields CASSQDGSGIYEQYF.

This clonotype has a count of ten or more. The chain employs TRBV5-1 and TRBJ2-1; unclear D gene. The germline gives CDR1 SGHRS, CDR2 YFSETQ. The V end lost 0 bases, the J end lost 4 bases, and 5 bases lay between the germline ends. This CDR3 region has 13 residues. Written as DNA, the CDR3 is TGCGCCAGCAGCTTGGGGAGTTACAATGAGCAGTTCTTC. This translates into CASSLGSYNEQFF.

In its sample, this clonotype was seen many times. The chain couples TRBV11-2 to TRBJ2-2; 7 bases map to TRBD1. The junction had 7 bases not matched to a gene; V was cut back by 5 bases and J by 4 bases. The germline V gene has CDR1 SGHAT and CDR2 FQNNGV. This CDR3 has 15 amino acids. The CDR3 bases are TGTGCCAGCAGCACGACGACAGGGATCACCGGGGAGCTGTTTTTT. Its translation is CASSTTTGITGELFF.

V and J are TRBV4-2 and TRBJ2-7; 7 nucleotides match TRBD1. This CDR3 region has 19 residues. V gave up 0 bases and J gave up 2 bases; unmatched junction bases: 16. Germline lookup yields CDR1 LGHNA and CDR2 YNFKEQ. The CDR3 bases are TGTGCCAGCAGCCAAGATCCTTCTGGGACAGAATTTGAAACCTACGAGCAGTACTTC. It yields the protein CASSQDPSGTEFETYEQYF.

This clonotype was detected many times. CDR3 region: CATQRSGDSSYNEQFF. CDR3 nucleotide sequence: TGTGCCACCCAGCGTAGCGGGGACAGCTCCTACAATGAGCAGTTCTTC. V and J are TRBV28 and TRBJ2-1, with D maybe TRBD2 (8 bases). V was pared by 10 bases and J by 0 bases, with 19 bases between. The CDR3 totals 16 residues. CDR1 and CDR2 (germline): MDHEN, SYDVKM. Complete variable domain (other parts from reference TRBV28 and TRBJ2-1): DVKVTQSSRYLVKRTGEKVFLECVQDMDHENMFWYRQDPGLGLRLIYFSYDVKMKEKGDIPEGYSVSREKKERFSLILESASTNQTSMYLCATQRSGDSSYNEQFFGPGTRLTVL.

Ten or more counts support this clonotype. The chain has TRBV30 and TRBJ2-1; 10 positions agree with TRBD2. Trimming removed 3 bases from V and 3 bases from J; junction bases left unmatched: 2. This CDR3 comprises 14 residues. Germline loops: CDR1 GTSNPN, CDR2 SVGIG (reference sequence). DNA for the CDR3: TGTGCCTGGAGACTAGCGGGGCGCTACAATGAGCAGTTCTTC. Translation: CAWRLAGRYNEQFF. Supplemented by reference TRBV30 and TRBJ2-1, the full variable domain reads SQTIHQWPATLVQPVGSPLSLECTVEGTSNPNLYWYRQAAGRGLQLLFYSVGIGQISSEVPQNLSASRPQDRQFILSSKKLLLSDSGFYLCAWRLAGRYNEQFFGPGTRLTVL.

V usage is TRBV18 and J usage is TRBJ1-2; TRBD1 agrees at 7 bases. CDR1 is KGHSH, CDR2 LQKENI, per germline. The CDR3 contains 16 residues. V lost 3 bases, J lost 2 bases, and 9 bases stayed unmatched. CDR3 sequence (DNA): TGTGCCAGCTCACCCTACCGGACAGGCCAAAACTATGGCTACACCTTC. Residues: CASSPYRTGQNYGYTF. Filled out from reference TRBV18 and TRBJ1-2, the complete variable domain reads NAGVMQNPRHLVRRRGQEARLRCSPMKGHSHVYWYRQLPEEGLKFMVYLQKENIIDESGMPKERFSAEFPKEGPSILRIQQVVRGDSAAYFCASSPYRTGQNYGYTFGSGTRLTVV.

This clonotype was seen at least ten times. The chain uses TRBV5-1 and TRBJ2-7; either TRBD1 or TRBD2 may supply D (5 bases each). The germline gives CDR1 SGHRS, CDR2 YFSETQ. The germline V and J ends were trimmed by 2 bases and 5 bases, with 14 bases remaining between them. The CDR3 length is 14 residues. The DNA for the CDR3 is TGCGCCAGCAGCTTCCGTGGTGGGGACCACGAGCAGTACTTC. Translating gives CASSFRGGDHEQYF.

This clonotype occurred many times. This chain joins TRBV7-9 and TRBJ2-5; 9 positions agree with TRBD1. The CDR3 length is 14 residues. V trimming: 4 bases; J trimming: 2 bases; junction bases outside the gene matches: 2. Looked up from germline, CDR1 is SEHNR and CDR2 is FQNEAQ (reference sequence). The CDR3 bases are TGTGCCAGCAGCTCGGGGACAGGGCAAGAGACCCAGTACTTC. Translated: CASSSGTGQETQYF.

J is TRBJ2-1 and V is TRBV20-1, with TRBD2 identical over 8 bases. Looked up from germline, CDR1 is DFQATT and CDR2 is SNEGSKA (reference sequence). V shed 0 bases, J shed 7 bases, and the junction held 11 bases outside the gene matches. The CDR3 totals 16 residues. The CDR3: CSARDPGTRTRNEQFF. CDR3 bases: TGCAGTGCTAGAGATCCCGGGACTAGGACAAGGAATGAGCAGTTCTTC.

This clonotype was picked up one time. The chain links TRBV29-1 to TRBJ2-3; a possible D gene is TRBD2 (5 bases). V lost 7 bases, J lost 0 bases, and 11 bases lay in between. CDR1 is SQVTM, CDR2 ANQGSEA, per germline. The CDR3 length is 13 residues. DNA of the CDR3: TGCAGCGCCACTAGTGCGAGCACAGATACGCAGTATTTT. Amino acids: CSATSASTDTQYF.

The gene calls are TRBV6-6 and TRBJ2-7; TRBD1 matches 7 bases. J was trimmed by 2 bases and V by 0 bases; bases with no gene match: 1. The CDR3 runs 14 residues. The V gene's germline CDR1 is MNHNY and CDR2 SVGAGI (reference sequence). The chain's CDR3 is CASSYSGQTYEQYF. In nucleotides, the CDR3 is TGTGCCAGCAGTTACTCGGGACAGACCTACGAGCAGTACTTC.

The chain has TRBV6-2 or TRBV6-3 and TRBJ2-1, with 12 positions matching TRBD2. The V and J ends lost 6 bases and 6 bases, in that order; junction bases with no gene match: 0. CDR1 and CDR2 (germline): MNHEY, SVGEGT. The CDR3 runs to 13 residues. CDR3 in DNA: TGTGCCAGCAGACTAGCGGGAGGCAATGAGCAGTTCTTC. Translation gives CASRLAGGNEQFF.

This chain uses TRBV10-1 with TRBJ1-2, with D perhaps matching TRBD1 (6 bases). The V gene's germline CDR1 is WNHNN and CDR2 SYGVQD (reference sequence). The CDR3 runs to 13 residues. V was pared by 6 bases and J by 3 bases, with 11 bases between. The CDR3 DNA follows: TGCGCCAGCAGCCTGGACAGATACTATGGCTACACCTTC. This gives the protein CASSLDRYYGYTF.

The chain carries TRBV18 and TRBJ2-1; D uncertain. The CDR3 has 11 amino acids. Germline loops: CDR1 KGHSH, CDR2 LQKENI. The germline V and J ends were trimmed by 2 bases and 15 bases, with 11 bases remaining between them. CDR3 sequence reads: CASSPEDILFF. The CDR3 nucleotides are TGTGCCAGCTCACCAGAGGATATTCTGTTCTTC.

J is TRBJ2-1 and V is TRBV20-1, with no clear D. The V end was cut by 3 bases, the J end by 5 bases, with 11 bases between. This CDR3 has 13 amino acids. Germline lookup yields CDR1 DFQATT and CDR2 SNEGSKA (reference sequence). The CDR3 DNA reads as TGCAGTGCTAGTAAGACTCAAGACAATGAGCAGTTCTTC. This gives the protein CSASKTQDNEQFF.

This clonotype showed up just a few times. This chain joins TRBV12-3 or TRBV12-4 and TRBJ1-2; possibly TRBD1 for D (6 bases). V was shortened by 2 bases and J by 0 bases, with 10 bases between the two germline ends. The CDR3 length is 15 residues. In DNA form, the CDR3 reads TGTGCCAGCAGTTTACTGGGGGCTTCTAACTATGGCTACACCTTC. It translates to CASSLLGASNYGYTF.

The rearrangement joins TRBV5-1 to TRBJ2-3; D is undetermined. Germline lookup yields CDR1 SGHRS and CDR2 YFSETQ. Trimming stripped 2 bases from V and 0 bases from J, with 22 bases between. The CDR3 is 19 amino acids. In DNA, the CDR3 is TGCGCCAGCAGCTTCGGGCAGGCCAACACACCAGCTAGCACAGATACGCAGTATTTT. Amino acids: CASSFGQANTPASTDTQYF.

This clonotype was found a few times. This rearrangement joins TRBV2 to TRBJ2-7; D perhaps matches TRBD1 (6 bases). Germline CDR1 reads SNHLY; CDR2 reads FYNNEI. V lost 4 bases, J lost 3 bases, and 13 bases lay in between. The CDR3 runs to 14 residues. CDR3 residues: CASSVGQKIYEQYF. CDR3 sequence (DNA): TGTGCCAGCAGTGTAGGACAGAAGATCTACGAGCAGTACTTC.

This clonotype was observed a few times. For the CDR3, the DNA is TGTGCCAGCAGTTACTTGATCAGAGAGACCCAGTACTTC. Translation gives CASSYLIRETQYF. V and J are TRBV6-6 and TRBJ2-5, with D unclear. The CDR3 totals 13 residues. The V end lost 1 base, the J end lost 4 bases, and 7 bases lay between the germline ends. From germline, CDR1 is MNHNY and CDR2 SVGAGI (reference sequence).